This T cell receptor beta chain was recovered during a study of CD8+ T cells in alopecia areata. Study outcomes and limitations: Scalp sequencing captures resident alphabeta T cells of normal skin too. Between patients, shared TCR sequences were less clear than in mice. This was possibly due in part to HLA diversity in the patient population.

A note on this clone: Antigen unknown.

Reverse transcribed after extraction, RNA yielded cDNA as the sequencing template. Libraries were prepared by immunoSEQ multiplex PCR; TCRdb keeps only in-frame clonotypes and omits some of them. The sample yields about 100,000 clones, roughly 55% seen once. The investigators collected lesional scalp punch biopsies and peripheral blood from alopecia areata patients. The V and J ends lost 7 bases and 4 bases, in that order; junction bases with no gene match: 3. Germline V CDR1 and CDR2: MNHNS, SASEGT. The CDR3 has 13 amino acids. This sequence was found in a human donor with alopecia areata. V gene TRBV6-1 combines with J gene TRBJ2-4; 8 bases are a match to TRBD1. Sequences were obtained from NKG2D-low CD8+ T cells sorted from blood. For the CDR3, the DNA is TGTGCCAGCATCCGACAGGGGAAAAACATTCAGTACTTC. Translation gives CASIRQGKNIQYF.